This T cell receptor beta chain is drawn from a study of T-cell memory formation after mild COVID-19. This clonotype was seen a handful of times. TCRdb passed the 5' RACE reads through MiXCR, listing each CDR3 protein once. In the table there are roughly 140,000 distinct CDR3 sequences, around 15% of which are singletons. Material for sequencing was PBMCs or a T cell subset sorted from them (not recorded which). This receptor was obtained from an adult woman who had mild COVID-19 (a few samples of this study predate the infection). Cell type and time point are not known.

Here the CDR3 reads CASSDQVGRETQYF. The DNA of the CDR3 is TGTGCCAGCAGCGATCAGGTGGGGCGCGAGACCCAGTACTTC. The chain couples TRBV9 to TRBJ2-5; D possibly corresponds to TRBD1 (5 bases). Germline V gives CDR1 SGDLS, CDR2 YYNGEE. The V and J ends lost 3 bases and 5 bases respectively, with 14 bases between them. The CDR3 runs to 14 residues. Drawing the rest from reference TRBV9 and TRBJ2-5, the complete variable domain is DSGVTQTPKHLITATGQRVTLRCSPRSGDLSVYWYQQSLDQGLQFLIQYYNGEERAKGNILERFSAQQFPDLHSELNLSSLELGDSALYFCASSDQVGRETQYFGPGTRLLVL.